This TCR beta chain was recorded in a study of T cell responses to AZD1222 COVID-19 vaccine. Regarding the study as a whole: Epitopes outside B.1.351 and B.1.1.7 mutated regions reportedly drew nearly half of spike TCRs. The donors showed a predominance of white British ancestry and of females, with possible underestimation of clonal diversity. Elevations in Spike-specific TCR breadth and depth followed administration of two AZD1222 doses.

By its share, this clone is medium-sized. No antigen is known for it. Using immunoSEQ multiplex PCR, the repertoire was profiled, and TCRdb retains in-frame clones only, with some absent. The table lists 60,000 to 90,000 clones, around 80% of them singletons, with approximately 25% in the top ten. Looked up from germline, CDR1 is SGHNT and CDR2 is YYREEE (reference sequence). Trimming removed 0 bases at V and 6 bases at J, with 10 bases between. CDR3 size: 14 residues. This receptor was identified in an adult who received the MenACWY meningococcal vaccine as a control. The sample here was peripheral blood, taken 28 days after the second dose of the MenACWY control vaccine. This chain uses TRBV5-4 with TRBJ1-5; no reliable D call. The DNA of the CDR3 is TGTGCCAGCAGCTTGGATCCAGGAGGTCAGCCCCAGCATTTT. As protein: CASSLDPGGQPQHF.